Each of the 15 T cell receptor beta chains below was sequenced from the same sample in a study of control samples from healthy donors and cancer patients. Clones were read by immunoSEQ multiplex PCR, and TCRdb kept only the in-frame ones, dropping some. Of around 93,000 clones listed, roughly 88% are singletons. The material sequenced was blood. The origin of the receptors is a man aged 30-40 years in good health.

The chain employs TRBV5-5 and TRBJ2-2, with D possibly being TRBD1 (6 bases). Trimming took off 6 bases at V and 2 bases at J, with 14 bases between the two ends. CDR1 and CDR2 (germline): SGHKS, YYEKEE (reference sequence). The CDR3 runs to 15 residues. The CDR3 sequence is CASTRTGINTGELFF. The DNA of the CDR3 is TGTGCCAGCACCCGAACAGGGATCAACACCGGGGAGCTGTTTTTT.

The V gene is TRBV25-1, the J gene TRBJ2-2; 12 bases are a match to TRBD2. Germline V lookup: CDR1 MGHDK, CDR2 SYGVNS. The CDR3 runs to 17 residues. V shed 3 bases and J 5 bases; nucleotides not matched to a gene: 7. The CDR3 sequence is CASSEHGLAGRTGELFF. The CDR3, as DNA: TGTGCCAGCAGTGAGCATGGACTAGCGGGAAGAACCGGGGAGCTGTTTTTT.

This clone was seen more than once but under ten times. The genes are TRBV19 and TRBJ1-2, with TRBD1 matching over 12 bases. V lost 3 bases, J lost 7 bases, and 9 bases stayed unmatched. Per the germline V gene, CDR1 is LNHDA and CDR2 is SQIVND (reference sequence). This CDR3 has 16 amino acids. The CDR3 spells CASSMPSGTGGRGYTF. The DNA for the CDR3 is TGTGCCAGTAGTATGCCAAGTGGGACAGGGGGCCGTGGCTACACCTTC.

This clone showed up just a few times. The chain uses TRBV11-2 and TRBJ2-5, with 8 bases matching TRBD2. CDR1 is SGHAT, CDR2 FQNNGV, per germline. After removal of 1 base from V and 5 bases from J, the junction contained 12 bases not matched to a gene. This CDR3 is 17 amino acids long. In DNA, the CDR3 is TGTGCCAGCAGCTTAGCATATCTGCGGGAGGTACGGGAGACCCAGTACTTC. Its translation: CASSLAYLREVRETQYF.

The chain carries TRBV2 and TRBJ2-7; weak D call: TRBD1 (5 bases). This CDR3 has 13 residues. Trimming removed 6 bases at V and 1 base at J, with 10 bases between. Germline V gene data show CDR1 as SNHLY and CDR2 as FYNNEI. Here the CDR3 reads CASRETGSYEQYF. The CDR3 DNA follows: TGTGCCAGCAGAGAAACAGGATCCTACGAGCAGTACTTC. Full variable domain (outside the CDR3, taken from reference TRBV2 and TRBJ2-7): EPEVTQTPSHQVTQMGQEVILRCVPISNHLYFYWYRQILGQKVEFLVSFYNNEISEKSEIFDDQFSVERPDGSNFTLKIRSTKLEDSAMYFCASRETGSYEQYFGPGTRLTVT.

V usage is TRBV7-2 and J usage is TRBJ2-1; TRBD2 aligns across 7 bases. The germline CDR1 and CDR2 sequences are SGHTA and FQGNSA. V lost 8 bases to trimming and J lost 8 bases; unmatched junction nucleotides: 15. CDR3 size: 15 residues. Here the CDR3 DNA reads TGTGCCAGCGGCCCTGGACTAGTGGGGAAACATGAGCAGTTCTTC. Its protein is CASGPGLVGKHEQFF.

V usage is TRBV6-4 and J usage is TRBJ2-1; the match to TRBD1 covers 9 bases. The V and J ends lost 1 base and 8 bases, in that order; junction bases with no gene match: 9. This CDR3 region has 16 residues. CDR1 MRHNA and CDR2 SNTAGT come from the germline V gene. The chain's CDR3 is CASSDWGTGLIDEQFF. The CDR3 bases are TGTGCCAGCAGTGACTGGGGGACAGGGTTAATCGATGAGCAGTTCTTC.

The chain combines TRBV19 with TRBJ1-1; the D gene is possibly TRBD1 (5 bases). The CDR3 extends over 13 amino acids. Germline lookup yields CDR1 LNHDA and CDR2 SQIVND (reference sequence). Trimming removed 5 bases at V and 3 bases at J, with 10 bases between. DNA of the CDR3: TGTGCCAGTAGTGACCGGGGGGACACTGAAGCTTTCTTT. Protein product: CASSDRGDTEAFF.

V is TRBV12-3 or TRBV12-4 and J is TRBJ1-5; D is possibly TRBD1 (6 bases). V dropped 8 bases and J dropped 6 bases, with 11 bases sitting between them. This CDR3 is built from 12 residues. CDR3: CASLQGGQPQHF. CDR3 nucleotides: TGTGCCAGCCTACAGGGAGGTCAGCCCCAGCATTTT.

This chain uses TRBV5-5 with TRBJ1-5; D is unclear. The V and J ends lost 0 bases and 1 base respectively, with 8 bases between them. Germline CDR1 SGHKS, CDR2 YYEKEE (reference sequence). The CDR3 sequence is 15 residues long. The CDR3 DNA sequence: TGTGCCAGCAGCTTGGTGATAGGGAGCAATCAGCCCCAGCATTTT. The encoded protein is CASSLVIGSNQPQHF.

V gene TRBV13 combines with J gene TRBJ2-7, with 9 nucleotides matching TRBD2. The CDR3 length is 14 residues. V lost 1 base, J lost 2 bases, and 0 bases stayed unmatched. The germline V gene has CDR1 PRHDT and CDR2 FYEKMQ (reference sequence). The CDR3 loop reads CASSLERGAYEQYF. The CDR3, as DNA: TGTGCCAGCAGCTTAGAGCGGGGGGCCTACGAGCAGTACTTC.

The rearrangement joins TRBV27 to TRBJ2-1; 7 nucleotides align to TRBD1. Losses at the gene ends were 5 bases for V and 1 base for J; bases not matched to a gene: 8. The CDR3 has 16 amino acids. Germline V gene sequence: CDR1 MNHEY, CDR2 SMNVEV (reference sequence). CDR3 sequence: CASSVDRDRSYNEQFF. CDR3 coding DNA: TGTGCCAGCAGTGTTGACAGGGATCGGTCCTACAATGAGCAGTTCTTC.

This clone appeared a few times. The chain links TRBV18 to TRBJ1-5; 11 bases map to TRBD1. J was trimmed by 6 bases and V by 4 bases; bases with no gene match: 8. CDR1 and CDR2 (germline): KGHSH, LQKENI. CDR3 length equals 16 residues. The CDR3, as DNA: TGTGCCAGCTCACTAACCGGGACAGGGGGTTTTCAGCCCCAGCATTTT. Translated: CASSLTGTGGFQPQHF.

J is TRBJ1-1 and V is TRBV30; D is uncertain. Per germline, CDR1 GTSNPN and CDR2 SVGIG (reference sequence). There are 13 residues in the CDR3. The V end lost 4 bases, the J end lost 0 bases, and 9 bases lay between the germline ends. CDR3 region: CAWISDLNTEAFF. The CDR3 DNA sequence: TGTGCCTGGATCTCCGATCTGAACACTGAAGCTTTCTTT. Using reference TRBV30 and TRBJ1-1 for the parts outside the CDR3, the full variable domain is SQTIHQWPATLVQPVGSPLSLECTVEGTSNPNLYWYRQAAGRGLQLLFYSVGIGQISSEVPQNLSASRPQDRQFILSSKKLLLSDSGFYLCAWISDLNTEAFFGQGTRLTVV.

This rearrangement joins TRBV5-1 to TRBJ1-6; the D gene is possibly TRBD1 (5 bases). V was cut by 5 bases and J by 7 bases, with 13 bases left in between. CDR3 size: 14 residues. The V gene's germline CDR1 is SGHRS and CDR2 YFSETQ. CDR3 in amino acids: CASSRDSSNSPLHF. DNA of the CDR3: TGCGCCAGCAGTCGGGACTCCTCCAATTCACCCCTCCACTTT.